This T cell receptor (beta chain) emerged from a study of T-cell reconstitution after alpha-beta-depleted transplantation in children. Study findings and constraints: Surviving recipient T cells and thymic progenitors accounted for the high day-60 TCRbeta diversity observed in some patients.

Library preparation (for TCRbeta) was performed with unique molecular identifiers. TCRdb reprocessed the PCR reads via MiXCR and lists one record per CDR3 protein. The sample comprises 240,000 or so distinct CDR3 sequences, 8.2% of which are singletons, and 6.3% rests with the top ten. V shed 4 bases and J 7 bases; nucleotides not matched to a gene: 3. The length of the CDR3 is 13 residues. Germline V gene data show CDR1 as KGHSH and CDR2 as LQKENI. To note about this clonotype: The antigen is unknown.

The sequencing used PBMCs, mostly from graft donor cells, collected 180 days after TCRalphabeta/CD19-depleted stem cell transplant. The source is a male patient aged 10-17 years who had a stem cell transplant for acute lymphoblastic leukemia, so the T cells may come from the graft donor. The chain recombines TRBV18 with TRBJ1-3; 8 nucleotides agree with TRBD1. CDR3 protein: CASSRTGQNTIYF. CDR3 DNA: TGTGCCAGCTCACGGACAGGGCAGAACACCATATATTTT.